Listed below are T cell receptor beta chains from one sample, sequenced in a study of T cell responses to AZD1222 COVID-19 vaccine. Generated by immunoSEQ multiplex PCR, the TCRdb table keeps only in-frame clones and is missing some. The top ten hold about 10% of the sample, which has some 120,000 clones, more than 70% seen once. The specimen comprised peripheral blood, sampled on day 0 of AZD1222 vaccination. The receptor source for this set is an adult in good health. The CDR3 runs from the conserved cysteine through the conserved F or W. The D gene is left open where the match is weak.

>14|-|TRBV7-2
CASSLGGSVYEQYF
>13|-|TRBV6-1
CASSESQPAVGTF
>14|-|TRBV9
CASSVDGGVRPFTF
>14|-|TRBV29-1
CSARAKISGNTIYF
>14|TRBD1|TRBV4-2
CASSPYRGDYGYTF
>14|TRBD1|TRBV5-1
CASSPDRVPTGKFF
>12|-|TRBV30
CAWSVHHYGYTF
>12|-|TRBV18
CASSPNTGELFF
>15|-|TRBV18
CASSPQSAANYGYTF
>16|TRBD1|TRBV19
CASRTSGTGVSYEQYF
>15|-|TRBV5-6
CASSLQTIQPYEQYF
>16|TRBD2|TRBV2
CASSDEAGVRLHEQFF
>13|-|TRBV27
CASSLLGYNEQFF
>16|-|TRBV15
CATSRAGGVWSTEAFF
>13|-|TRBV6-5
CASSPTRNSPLHF
>14|-|TRBV6-2/TRBV6-3
CASSYSRGAYEQYF
>13|-|TRBV25-1
CASSAPAGYGYTF
>14|-|TRBV6-2/TRBV6-3
CASSYTGRGETQYF
>16|TRBD2|TRBV5-1
CASRDSGRAGTGELFF
>16|-|TRBV12-5
CASGRPEGKGHYGYTF
>14|-|TRBV9
CASRRDPATDTQYF
>14|-|TRBV7-6
CASSQPGFTDTQYF
>14|TRBD1|TRBV18
CASSPGQDSYEQYF
>17|TRBD1|TRBV24-1
CATSDPEQGAGDTEAFF
>15|TRBD1|TRBV10-3
CAISESAGGTYEQFF
>14|TRBD2|TRBV19
CASKRTGRNNEQFF
>13|-|TRBV5-1
CASSLGDTGLQYF
>15|-|TRBV24-1
CATSDVKVPVGEQYF
>14|TRBD1|TRBV5-1
CASSRTGDDSPLHF
>16|TRBD2|TRBV7-9
CASSFAGGVSYNEQFF
>13|-|TRBV2
CASIKGTNEKLFF
>16|-|TRBV3-1/TRBV3-2
CASSPRLGGRTDTQYF
>15|-|TRBV7-8
CASSPHRVLNTEAFF
>14|-|TRBV6-2/TRBV6-3
CASSAGALNTEAFF
>13|-|TRBV4-1
CASGFPGNQPQHF
>14|-|TRBV20-1
CSASQGGGGTEAFF
>17|TRBD1|TRBV7-9
CASSLPPGQGGSYEQYF
>17|TRBD2|TRBV10-3
CAISERAGLARTDTQYF
>18|TRBD2|TRBV5-5
CASSLRTSIGRGTDTQYF
>13|-|TRBV19
CATTKGERTEAFF
>16|-|TRBV9
CASSVVGMVNTGELFF
>14|-|TRBV3-1/TRBV3-2
CASSQEFGSGELFF
>15|TRBD1|TRBV30
CAWSVRGQGGQPQHF
>12|-|TRBV5-4
CASSLGVNEQFF